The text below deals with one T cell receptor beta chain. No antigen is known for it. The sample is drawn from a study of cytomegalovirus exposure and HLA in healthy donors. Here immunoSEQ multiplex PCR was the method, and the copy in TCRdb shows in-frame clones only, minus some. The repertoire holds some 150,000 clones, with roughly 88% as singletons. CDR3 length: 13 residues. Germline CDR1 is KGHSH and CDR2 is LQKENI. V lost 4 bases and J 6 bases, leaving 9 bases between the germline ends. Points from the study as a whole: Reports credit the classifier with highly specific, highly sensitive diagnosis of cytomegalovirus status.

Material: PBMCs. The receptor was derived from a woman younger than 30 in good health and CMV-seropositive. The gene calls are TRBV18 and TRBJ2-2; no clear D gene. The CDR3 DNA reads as TGTGCCAGCTCACGAGGTCCGCCCGGGGAGCTGTTTTTT. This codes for CASSRGPPGELFF.